This entry lists 21 T cell receptor beta chains sequenced from one sample in a study of technical replicates of blood from several donors. Here immunoSEQ multiplex PCR was the method, and the copy in TCRdb shows in-frame clones only, minus some. Counted here are about 58,000 clones, 90% to 95% occurring once; the ten biggest clones make up about 3.6%. Sequenced material: PBMCs. The receptors derive from a human donor in good health. Some clones in this sample may be carry-over from other donors' samples.

This clone showed up just a few times. The chain recombines TRBV2 with TRBJ2-7; TRBD2 matches at 10 bases. The CDR3 consists of 18 residues. The germline CDR1 and CDR2 sequences are SNHLY and FYNNEI. The J segment lost 3 bases and the V segment lost 0 bases, leaving 11 bases of the junction unmatched. The CDR3 coding sequence is TGTGCCAGCAGTGAAGCGGAGGCTAGCGGGAGTATGGTCTACGAGCAGTACTTC. Its translation: CASSEAEASGSMVYEQYF. The full variable domain, in which reference TRBV2 and TRBJ2-7 provide the parts outside the CDR3, is EPEVTQTPSHQVTQMGQEVILRCVPISNHLYFYWYRQILGQKVEFLVSFYNNEISEKSEIFDDQFSVERPDGSNFTLKIRSTKLEDSAMYFCASSEAEASGSMVYEQYFGPGTRLTVT.

V and J are TRBV25-1 and TRBJ1-4, with no clear D. Germline-derived CDR1 and CDR2 are MGHDK and SYGVNS. This CDR3 is 14 amino acids long. V lost 6 bases and J 0 bases, leaving 8 bases between the germline ends. CDR3 protein: CASSHQSTNEKLFF. The CDR3 coding sequence is TGTGCCAGCAGCCACCAGTCAACTAATGAAAAACTGTTTTTT.

The rearrangement joins TRBV18 to TRBJ2-5; D unresolved. The V end was cut by 2 bases, the J end by 2 bases, with 12 bases between. Germline lookup yields CDR1 KGHSH and CDR2 LQKENI. This CDR3 contains 15 residues. The CDR3 loop reads CASSPEQLSQETQYF. CDR3 nucleotides: TGTGCCAGCTCACCAGAACAACTATCGCAAGAGACCCAGTACTTC.

The chain couples TRBV28 to TRBJ1-2; D not resolved. CDR1 and CDR2 from the germline V gene are MDHEN and SYDVKM. V was shortened by 6 bases and J by 5 bases, with 13 bases between the two germline ends. The CDR3 contains 13 residues. The CDR3 region is CASSRDGLYGYTF. The CDR3, as DNA: TGTGCCAGCAGCCGAGACGGGTTATATGGCTACACCTTC.

This chain uses TRBV18 with TRBJ2-7; 9 bases are a match to TRBD1. This CDR3 is 19 amino acids long. V shed 2 bases and J 0 bases; nucleotides not matched to a gene: 14. The germline gives CDR1 KGHSH, CDR2 LQKENI. Written as DNA, the CDR3 is TGTGCCAGCTCACCAGATCTTCCGGACAGGGGTTTTGTCTCCTACGAGCAGTACTTC. Encoded protein: CASSPDLPDRGFVSYEQYF.

V is TRBV7-3 and J is TRBJ1-2; 8 positions match TRBD1. The V segment lost 2 bases and the J segment 7 bases; nucleotides outside the gene matches: 9. The germline V gene has CDR1 SGHTA and CDR2 FQGTGA. The CDR3 totals 15 residues. CDR3 loop: CASSLGQGADGGYTF. As DNA, the CDR3 is TGTGCCAGCAGCTTAGGGCAGGGGGCTGACGGTGGCTACACCTTC.

V is TRBV19 and J is TRBJ1-2; perhaps TRBD1 as D (6 bases). Germline CDR1 is LNHDA and CDR2 is SQIVND (reference sequence). V was pared by 6 bases and J by 3 bases, with 14 bases between. This CDR3 contains 14 residues. CDR3 DNA: TGTGCCAGTAGAGATCGACAGGCGCACTATGGCTACACCTTC. It specifies CASRDRQAHYGYTF. Based on the CDR3 plus reference TRBV19 and TRBJ1-2, the full variable domain is DGGITQSPKYLFRKEGQNVTLSCEQNLNHDAMYWYRQDPGQGLRLIYYSQIVNDFQKGDIAEGYSVSREKKESFPLTVTSAQKNPTAFYLCASRDRQAHYGYTFGSGTRLTVV.

DNA of the CDR3: TGTGCCAGCTCACCATGGACAGGGGTTAATTCACCCCTCCACTTT. Its translation is CASSPWTGVNSPLHF. The V call is TRBV18, the J call TRBJ1-6; 9 nucleotides align to TRBD1. Unmatched junction bases numbered 2, after V lost 2 bases and J lost 6 bases. Germline V gene data show CDR1 as KGHSH and CDR2 as LQKENI. This CDR3 spans 15 amino acids. The whole variable domain, remainder taken from reference TRBV18 and TRBJ1-6, is NAGVMQNPRHLVRRRGQEARLRCSPMKGHSHVYWYRQLPEEGLKFMVYLQKENIIDESGMPKERFSAEFPKEGPSILRIQQVVRGDSAAYFCASSPWTGVNSPLHFGNGTRLTVT.

V gene TRBV7-2 combines with J gene TRBJ1-2; the match to TRBD1 covers 9 bases. Germline V gene lookup returns CDR1 SGHTA and CDR2 FQGNSA. The CDR3 has 18 residues. Germline trimming cut 1 base from V and 3 bases from J; bases unmatched to any gene: 12. In DNA form, the CDR3 reads TGTGCCAGCAGCTTAGATCCATACCGGGACAGGGCCCACTATGGCTACACCTTC. It yields the protein CASSLDPYRDRAHYGYTF.

CDR3 protein: CASSPGENYNEQFF. In DNA, the CDR3 is TGTGCCAGCAGCCCCGGGGAAAACTACAATGAGCAGTTCTTC. The V and J genes are TRBV6-4 and TRBJ2-1; D is possibly TRBD2 (5 bases). Germline CDR1 and CDR2: MRHNA and SNTAGT. Trimming shortened V by 6 bases and J by 3 bases, and 12 bases separated the two germline ends. The CDR3 is made up of 14 amino acids.

This chain uses TRBV18 with TRBJ2-7, with D maybe TRBD1 (5 bases). This CDR3 is built from 16 residues. In germline, CDR1 is KGHSH, CDR2 LQKENI. V was clipped by 3 bases and J by 6 bases, with 21 bases between them. This CDR3 is CASSPDKGLLGREQYF. The CDR3 coding sequence is TGTGCCAGCTCACCCGACAAGGGGCTTTTAGGACGCGAGCAGTACTTC. The variable domain in full, with the rest retrieved from reference TRBV18 and TRBJ2-7, is NAGVMQNPRHLVRRRGQEARLRCSPMKGHSHVYWYRQLPEEGLKFMVYLQKENIIDESGMPKERFSAEFPKEGPSILRIQQVVRGDSAAYFCASSPDKGLLGREQYFGPGTRLTVT.

The chain joins TRBV10-3 to TRBJ1-1; D possibly corresponds to TRBD1 (5 bases). Germline V lookup: CDR1 ENHRY, CDR2 SYGVKD. This CDR3 has 15 residues. V was shortened by 0 bases and J by 4 bases, with 12 bases between the two germline ends. DNA for the CDR3: TGTGCCATCAGTGAGTCTGCGGGACCCGGCACTGAAGCTTTCTTT. Translating gives CAISESAGPGTEAFF.

To note about this clone: One end of the junction is discordant with germline, which a read error may explain. The chain couples TRBV7-2 to TRBJ2-6, with 10 bases aligning to TRBD1. The CDR3 runs to 18 residues. The germline V gene encodes CDR1 SGHTA and CDR2 FQGNSA. Here the CDR3 DNA reads TGTGCCAGCAGCTTAGCCGGACAGGGGGTATCTGGGACCAACGTCCTGACTTTC. It yields the protein CASSLAGQGVSGTNVLTF.

CDR3 protein: CASSLTASGGLSTDTQYF. The CDR3 bases are TGTGCCAGCAGCTTAACGGCTAGCGGGGGACTTAGCACAGATACGCAGTATTTT. The V call is TRBV11-2, the J call TRBJ2-3; 10 nucleotides agree with TRBD2. The CDR3 is 18 residues long. Germline CDR1 reads SGHAT; CDR2 reads FQNNGV. The V and J ends lost 2 bases and 0 bases, in that order; junction bases with no gene match: 8.

This clone was recorded at least ten times. V is TRBV6-1 and J is TRBJ1-6; 7 bases are shared with TRBD1. Germline V CDR1 and CDR2: MNHNS, SASEGT. The V and J ends lost 6 bases and 7 bases, in that order; junction bases with no gene match: 9. This CDR3 is built from 15 residues. CDR3 amino acids: CASRDRDRLNSPLHF. CDR3 coding DNA: TGTGCCAGCAGGGACCGGGACAGATTGAATTCACCCCTCCACTTT.

CDR3 region: CASSIGVLPTNEKLFF. The CDR3, as DNA: TGTGCCAGTAGTATAGGAGTTCTCCCAACTAATGAAAAACTGTTTTTT. The rearrangement uses TRBV19 and TRBJ1-4, with D unclear. Germline-derived CDR1 and CDR2 are LNHDA and SQIVND (reference sequence). This CDR3 has 16 amino acids. Trimming left V 1 base short and J 0 bases short, with 9 bases between.

The chain employs TRBV14 and TRBJ2-3; D gene uncertain. Germline V CDR1 and CDR2: SGHDN, FVKESK. CDR3 length equals 16 residues. The germline V and J ends were trimmed by 5 bases and 0 bases, with 15 bases remaining between them. CDR3 sequence reads: CASSYRRLTSTDTQYF. CDR3 DNA sequence: TGTGCCAGCAGCTACCGCCGGTTAACTAGCACAGATACGCAGTATTTT.

This clone is a singleton in its sample. The gene calls are TRBV7-2 and TRBJ1-1; TRBD1 agrees at 8 bases. Germline trimming cut 0 bases from V and 6 bases from J; bases unmatched to any gene: 9. The CDR3 sequence is 16 residues long. CDR1 SGHTA and CDR2 FQGNSA come from the germline V gene. For the CDR3, the DNA is TGTGCCAGCAGCTTAGCGCAGGCAGGGGGCTTCGCTGAAGCTTTCTTT. This translates into CASSLAQAGGFAEAFF.

The V gene is TRBV4-2, the J gene TRBJ2-7; TRBD2 aligns across 8 bases. This CDR3 comprises 16 residues. The J segment lost 2 bases and the V segment lost 1 base, leaving 7 bases of the junction unmatched. Germline V lookup: CDR1 LGHNA, CDR2 YNFKEQ. The CDR3 nucleotides are TGTGCCAGCAGCCAAGGACTCGGGACTAGTACCTACGAGCAGTACTTC. Protein sequence: CASSQGLGTSTYEQYF.

The chain has TRBV14 and TRBJ2-5; D is perhaps TRBD2 (5 bases). The CDR3 spans 14 residues. Germline CDR1 reads SGHDN; CDR2 reads FVKESK. Trimming stripped 0 bases from V and 12 bases from J, with 17 bases between. As DNA, the CDR3 is TGTGCCAGCAGCCAAGATTCTTCAAGACGGGATAAGTACTTC. Protein product: CASSQDSSRRDKYF.

V usage is TRBV19 and J usage is TRBJ2-5, with D maybe TRBD2 (6 bases). CDR3 length equals 15 residues. Trimming removed 4 bases from V and 4 bases from J, with 16 bases in between. The germline CDR1 and CDR2 sequences are LNHDA and SQIVND (reference sequence). CDR3: CASSTPLGGTETQYF. The CDR3 nucleotides are TGTGCCAGTAGTACCCCGCTAGGCGGGACAGAGACCCAGTACTTC.